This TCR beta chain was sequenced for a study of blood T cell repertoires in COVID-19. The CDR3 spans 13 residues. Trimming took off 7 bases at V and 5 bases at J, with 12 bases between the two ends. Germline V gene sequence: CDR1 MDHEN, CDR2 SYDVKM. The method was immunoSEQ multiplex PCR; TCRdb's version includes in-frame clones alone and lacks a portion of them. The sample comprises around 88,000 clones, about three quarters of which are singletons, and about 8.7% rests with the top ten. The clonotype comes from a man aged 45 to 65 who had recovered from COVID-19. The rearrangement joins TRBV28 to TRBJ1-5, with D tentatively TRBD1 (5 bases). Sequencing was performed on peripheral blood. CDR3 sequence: CASMRSGYQPQHF. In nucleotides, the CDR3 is TGTGCCAGCATGCGGTCAGGGTATCAGCCCCAGCATTTT. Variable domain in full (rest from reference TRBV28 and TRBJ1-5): DVKVTQSSRYLVKRTGEKVFLECVQDMDHENMFWYRQDPGLGLRLIYFSYDVKMKEKGDIPEGYSVSREKKERFSLILESASTNQTSMYLCASMRSGYQPQHFGDGTRLSIL.